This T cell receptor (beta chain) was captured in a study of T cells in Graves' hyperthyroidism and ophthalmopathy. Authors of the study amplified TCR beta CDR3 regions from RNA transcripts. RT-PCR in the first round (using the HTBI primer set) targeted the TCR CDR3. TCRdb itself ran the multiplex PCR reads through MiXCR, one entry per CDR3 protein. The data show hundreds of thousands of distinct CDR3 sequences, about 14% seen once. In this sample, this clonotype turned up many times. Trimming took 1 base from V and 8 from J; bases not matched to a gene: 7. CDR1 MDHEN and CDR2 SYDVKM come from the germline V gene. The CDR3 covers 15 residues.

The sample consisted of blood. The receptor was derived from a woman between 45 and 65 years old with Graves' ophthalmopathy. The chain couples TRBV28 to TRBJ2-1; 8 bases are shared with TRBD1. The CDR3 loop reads CASSLFQGASYEQFF. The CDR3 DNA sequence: TGTGCCAGCAGTTTATTCCAGGGGGCGAGTTATGAGCAGTTCTTC.